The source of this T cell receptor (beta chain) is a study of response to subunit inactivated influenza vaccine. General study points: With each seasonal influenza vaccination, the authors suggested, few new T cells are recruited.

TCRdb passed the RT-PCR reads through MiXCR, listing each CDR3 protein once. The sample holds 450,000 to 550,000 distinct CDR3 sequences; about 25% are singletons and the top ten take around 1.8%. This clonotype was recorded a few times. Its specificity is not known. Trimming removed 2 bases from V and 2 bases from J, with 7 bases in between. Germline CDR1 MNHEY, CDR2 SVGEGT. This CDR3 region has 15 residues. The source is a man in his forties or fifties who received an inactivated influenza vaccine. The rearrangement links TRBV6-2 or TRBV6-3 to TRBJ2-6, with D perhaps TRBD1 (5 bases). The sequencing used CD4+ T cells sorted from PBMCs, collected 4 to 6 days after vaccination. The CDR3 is CASSYAGTGANVLTF. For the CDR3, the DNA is TGTGCCAGCAGTTACGCAGGGACTGGGGCCAACGTCCTGACTTTC.